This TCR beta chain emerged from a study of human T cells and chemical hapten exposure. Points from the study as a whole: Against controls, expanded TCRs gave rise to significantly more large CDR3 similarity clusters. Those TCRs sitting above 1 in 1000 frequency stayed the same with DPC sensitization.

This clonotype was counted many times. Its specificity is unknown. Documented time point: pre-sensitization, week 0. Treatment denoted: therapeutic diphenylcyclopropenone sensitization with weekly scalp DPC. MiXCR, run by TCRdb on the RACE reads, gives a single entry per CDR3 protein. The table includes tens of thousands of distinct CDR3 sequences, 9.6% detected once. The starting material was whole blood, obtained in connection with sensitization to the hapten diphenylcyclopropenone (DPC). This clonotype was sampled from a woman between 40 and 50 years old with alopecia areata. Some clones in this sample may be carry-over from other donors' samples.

The CDR3: CASSYSDIQYF. The CDR3 coding sequence is TGTGCCAGCAGTTACTCGGACATTCAGTACTTC. The gene calls are TRBV6-5 and TRBJ2-4; D is ambiguous. CDR1 and CDR2 (germline): MNHEY, SVGAGI. V shed 0 bases and J shed 8 bases, with 2 bases lying between them. The CDR3 loop spans 11 amino acids.